Presented here are 13 T cell receptor beta chains from one specimen sequenced in a study of HIV-infected patients and healthy controls. cDNA was made from around 0.45 ug RNA using alpha and beta constant primers. Each of the alpha and beta chains got its own library through chain-specific third strand synthesis with indices. MiXCR, applied by TCRdb to the 5' RACE reads, yields one record per CDR3 protein. The sample lists 10,000 to 15,000 distinct CDR3 sequences, approximately 11% occurring once. Whole blood was used without fractionation, so all unsorted peripheral T cells were included. Sequencing was performed on blood. These TCRs come from an adult in good health.

This clonotype is deemed medium-sized. The gene calls are TRBV7-9 and TRBJ2-6, with 8 positions matching TRBD2. Per germline, CDR1 SEHNR and CDR2 FQNEAQ (reference sequence). After removal of 6 bases from V and 0 bases from J, the junction contained 13 bases not matched to a gene. The length of the CDR3 is 19 residues. The DNA for the CDR3 is TGTGCCAGCAGTTCCACCCCCTACGGGAGGGCCTCTGGGGCCAACGTCCTGACTTTC. It translates to CASSSTPYGRASGANVLTF.

The rearrangement joins TRBV13 to TRBJ2-7, with 8 bases fitting TRBD2. This CDR3 contains 15 residues. Losses at the gene ends were 5 bases for V and 2 bases for J; bases not matched to a gene: 8. CDR1 is PRHDT, CDR2 FYEKMQ, per germline (reference sequence). For the CDR3, the DNA is TGTGCCAGCAGCCCTAAGCGGGAGTGGGCCTACGAGCAGTACTTC. It translates to CASSPKREWAYEQYF.

By proportion, this clonotype is medium-sized. This chain links TRBV7-6 with TRBJ2-1; possible D gene TRBD1, 5 bases. V lost 2 bases to trimming and J lost 6 bases, with 5 bases between them. From germline, CDR1 is SGHVS and CDR2 FNYEAQ. The CDR3 totals 12 residues. For the CDR3, the DNA is TGTGCCAGCAGCTTACAGGGCAATGAGCAGTTCTTC. Translating it yields CASSLQGNEQFF.

This clonotype is classed as medium-sized. The rearrangement joins TRBV30 to TRBJ2-7, with D perhaps matching TRBD2 (5 bases). Per germline, CDR1 GTSNPN and CDR2 SVGIG (reference sequence). CDR3 length: 15 amino acids. V was cut by 0 bases and J by 1 base, with 13 bases left in between. The DNA for the CDR3 is TGTGCCTGGAGTGTACGGAGGACCCGATCCTACGAGCAGTACTTC. It is translated as CAWSVRRTRSYEQYF. The full variable domain, completed using reference TRBV30 and TRBJ2-7, is SQTIHQWPATLVQPVGSPLSLECTVEGTSNPNLYWYRQAAGRGLQLLFYSVGIGQISSEVPQNLSASRPQDRQFILSSKKLLLSDSGFYLCAWSVRRTRSYEQYFGPGTRLTVT.

This clonotype has a count of ten or more. The CDR3: CASSQGLAPEQDTQYF. CDR3 in DNA: TGTGCCAGCAGTCAGGGACTAGCGCCGGAACAAGATACGCAGTATTTT. This sequence joins TRBV6-6 and TRBJ2-3; 10 bases are a match to TRBD2. CDR1 MNHNY and CDR2 SVGAGI come from the germline V gene (reference sequence). CDR3 length: 16 residues. J gave up 5 bases and V 5 bases, and 10 bases lay outside the gene matches.

This clonotype appeared many times. This chain links TRBV30 with TRBJ1-1; no reliable D call. The CDR3 consists of 13 residues. With 2 bases removed from V and 5 bases from J, the gap between germline ends came to 12 bases. Germline CDR1 and CDR2: GTSNPN and SVGIG (reference sequence). CDR3 in DNA: TGTGCCTGGAGTACCGACCAGTGGACTGAAGCTTTCTTT. It encodes CAWSTDQWTEAFF.

This clonotype was counted many times. The CDR3: CSVRAGTGGEQYF. The CDR3 coding sequence is TGCAGCGTGAGGGCCGGGACAGGGGGCGAGCAGTACTTC. This chain joins TRBV29-1 and TRBJ2-7; 11 bases map to TRBD1. V was clipped by 6 bases and J by 6 bases; unmatched bases: 7. This CDR3 comprises 13 residues. Germline-derived CDR1 and CDR2 are SQVTM and ANQGSEA.

This clonotype appeared many times. The CDR3 loop is CASSSYREMAEAFF. CDR3 nucleotide sequence: TGTGCCAGCAGCTCCTACAGGGAGATGGCTGAAGCTTTCTTT. This chain links TRBV7-2 with TRBJ1-1; D possibly corresponds to TRBD1 (6 bases). CDR3 length: 14 residues. Trimming stripped 4 bases from V and 6 bases from J, with 15 bases between. In germline, CDR1 is SGHTA, CDR2 FQGNSA.

In this sample, this clonotype is medium-sized. The chain carries TRBV5-1 and TRBJ2-1; no clear D. Deletions cut 0 bases from V and 9 bases from J, with 7 bases between. The CDR3 runs 12 residues. Germline CDR1 and CDR2: SGHRS and YFSETQ. The CDR3 nucleotides are TGCGCCAGCAGCTTGGCCACCAGTGAGCAGTTCTTC. Translating gives CASSLATSEQFF.

The genes are TRBV10-1 and TRBJ2-3; TRBD1 matches 7 bases. CDR1 and CDR2 from the germline V gene are WNHNN and SYGVQD (reference sequence). There are 16 residues in the CDR3. V was pared by 3 bases and J by 0 bases, with 6 bases of the junction left unmatched. Written as DNA, the CDR3 is TGCGCCAGCAGTGAATACGGGACAGCTAGCACAGATACGCAGTATTTT. This translates into CASSEYGTASTDTQYF.

This clonotype was counted at least ten times. V usage is TRBV20-1 and J usage is TRBJ2-3, with 10 nucleotides matching TRBD2. The CDR3 is 15 residues long. The germline V gene has CDR1 DFQATT and CDR2 SNEGSKA (reference sequence). V was clipped by 5 bases and J by 3 bases; unmatched bases: 8. Here the CDR3 reads CSAPRLAGLTDTQYF. CDR3 nucleotides: TGCAGTGCTCCGCGACTAGCGGGCCTTACAGATACGCAGTATTTT.

This clonotype has more than one count but fewer than ten. The chain recombines TRBV5-4 with TRBJ2-2, with 9 bases aligning to TRBD1. CDR3 length: 16 amino acids. V trimming: 1 base; J trimming: 5 bases; junction bases outside the gene matches: 6. Germline V gene lookup returns CDR1 SGHNT and CDR2 YYREEE (reference sequence). The CDR3 coding sequence is TGTGCCAGCAGCTTGCCAGGACAGGGGAATACCGGGGAGCTGTTTTTT. This gives the protein CASSLPGQGNTGELFF.

This clonotype is termed medium-sized. One end of the junction fails to match germline, which may point to a read error. The V gene is TRBV12-3 or TRBV12-4, the J gene TRBJ2-1; either TRBD1 or TRBD2 may supply D (5 bases each). This CDR3 is built from 13 residues. CDR3 nucleotide sequence: TGTGCCAGTGCCGGGACCACCTACAGTGAGCAGTTCTTC. Its translation: CASAGTTYSEQFF.